The present entry profiles one TCR beta chain with its context. Its antigen remains unknown. V gave up 8 bases and J gave up 3 bases, with 14 bases separating them. Germline V CDR1 and CDR2: SNHLY, FYNNEI. The CDR3 length is 13 residues. The data stem from a study of post-analysis software for immune sequencing data. Study context: Multiple sclerosis in the patients followed relapsing-remitting, secondary progressive and progressive-relapsing courses. General study points: Those with multiple sclerosis, the patient group, showed significantly lower normalized Chao1 diversity than controls. Strong co-clustering by F measure linked samples that shared a preparation batch. Patients used roughly five TRBV segments, including TRBV5-6, TRBV5-1 and TRBV20-1, more often than controls.

Incorporated into the TCR beta cDNA libraries were unique molecular identifiers, which served to reduce PCR and sequencing biases. The authors obtained 500,000 or so cDNA molecules from around 0.96 to 9.9 million T cells. TCRdb reprocessed the PCR reads via MiXCR and lists one record per CDR3 protein. The sample yields about half a million distinct CDR3 sequences, around 40% seen once. The chain combines TRBV2 with TRBJ2-7, with TRBD1 as a possible D gene (5 bases). The sample comprised blood. The origin of this receptor is a girl aged 10 to 17 with multiple sclerosis. CDR3 protein: CASATGINYEQYF. As DNA, the CDR3 is TGTGCCAGCGCTACAGGAATAAACTACGAGCAGTACTTC.